The 7 T cell receptor beta chains presented below share a single source sample, sequenced in a study of neoadjuvant anti-PD-1 for oral cavity cancer. Clones were sequenced by immunoSEQ multiplex PCR, and TCRdb holds only the in-frame ones, with some missing. The top ten clones hold less than 8.5% of a sample with fewer than 6,500 clones, roughly 61% of them seen once. Sample time point: after neoadjuvant nivolumab, at surgical resection. This material consisted of tumor tissue, taken after nivolumab (anti-PD-1) treatment. The source of these receptors is a person aged 40 to 85 with oral cavity squamous cell carcinoma.

In this sample, this clone turned up a few times. This rearrangement joins TRBV2 to TRBJ2-2; D is possibly TRBD2 (5 bases). This CDR3 is built from 13 residues. Between the trimmed V and J ends, which lost 7 bases and 1 base, there was a span of 7 bases. The germline V gene encodes CDR1 SNHLY and CDR2 FYNNEI. The CDR3 DNA reads TGTGCCAGCACCGGGGAGAACACCGGGGAGCTGTTTTTT. Its translation is CASTGENTGELFF.

The rearrangement uses TRBV29-1 and TRBJ2-3; 8 bases line up with TRBD1. The CDR3 loop spans 14 amino acids. The ends lost 8 bases at V and 1 base at J; junction bases unmatched: 8. Germline lookup yields CDR1 SQVTM and CDR2 ANQGSEA. CDR3 coding DNA: TGCAGCTCCAGGGGGCGGGGACGCACAGATACGCAGTATTTT. This gives the protein CSSRGRGRTDTQYF.

This clone was seen more than once but under ten times. The CDR3 DNA follows: TGCGCCAGCAGTCCAGGGGGTCCCAATGAAAAACTGTTTTTT. It yields the protein CASSPGGPNEKLFF. The V gene is TRBV10-1, the J gene TRBJ1-4; 7 bases are a match to TRBD1. J was trimmed by 5 bases and V by 5 bases; bases with no gene match: 5. The CDR3 has 14 residues. The germline gives CDR1 WNHNN, CDR2 SYGVQD (reference sequence).

The V gene is TRBV28, the J gene TRBJ1-1; the match to TRBD1 covers 7 bases. Germline V lookup: CDR1 MDHEN, CDR2 SYDVKM. The CDR3 runs 12 residues. J was trimmed by 7 bases and V by 5 bases; bases with no gene match: 4. CDR3 loop: CASSPDRFEAFF. CDR3 in DNA: TGTGCCAGCAGTCCGGACAGGTTTGAAGCTTTCTTT.

The chain links TRBV13 to TRBJ2-7; the match to TRBD1 covers 7 bases. In germline, CDR1 is PRHDT, CDR2 FYEKMQ (reference sequence). This CDR3 spans 14 amino acids. The trim removed 0 bases at V and 5 bases at J, leaving 4 bases unmatched. The CDR3 reads CASSLGQGSHEQYF. CDR3 DNA sequence: TGTGCCAGCAGCTTAGGACAGGGGTCCCACGAGCAGTACTTC.

Here the CDR3 DNA reads TGTGCCAGCAGTCGAACTAGCGGCGAGCAGTACTTC. It codes for CASSRTSGEQYF. The J gene is TRBJ2-7, the V gene TRBV5-4; TRBD2 matches at 8 bases. This CDR3 has 12 amino acids. V was pared by 5 bases and J by 6 bases, with 4 bases of the junction left unmatched. CDR1 is SGHNT and CDR2 is YYREEE in the germline V gene (reference sequence).

V is TRBV7-9 and J is TRBJ2-1, with 8 bases lining up with TRBD1. The CDR3 is 17 amino acids. Looked up from germline, CDR1 is SEHNR and CDR2 is FQNEAQ (reference sequence). The trim removed 6 bases at V and 1 base at J, leaving 11 bases unmatched. CDR3 sequence (DNA): TGTGCCAGCAGTCATACCGGGACAGGCGCATCCTACAATGAGCAGTTCTTC. Residues: CASSHTGTGASYNEQFF.